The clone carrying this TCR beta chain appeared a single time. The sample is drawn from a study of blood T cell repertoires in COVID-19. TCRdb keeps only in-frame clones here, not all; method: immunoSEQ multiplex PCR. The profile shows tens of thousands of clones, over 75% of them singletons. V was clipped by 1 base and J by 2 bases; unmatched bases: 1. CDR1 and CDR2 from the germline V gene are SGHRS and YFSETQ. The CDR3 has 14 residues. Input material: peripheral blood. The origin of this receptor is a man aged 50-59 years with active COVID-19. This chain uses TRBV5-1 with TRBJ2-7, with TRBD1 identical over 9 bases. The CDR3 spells CASSLTGGPYEQYF. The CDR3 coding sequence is TGCGCCAGCAGCTTGACAGGGGGCCCCTACGAGCAGTACTTC.